These T cell receptor beta chains were read from a single sample in a study of blood T cells in healthy people across ages. TCRdb analysed the 5' RACE reads with MiXCR anew, one entry per CDR3 protein. This table holds 790,000 or so distinct CDR3 sequences, 35% to 50% found once. Sequencing input: blood. Receptor source: an elderly man in good health. Each CDR3 is given with its conserved first and last residue. The order of the fields is V gene, J gene, D gene, clone size, CDR3 DNA, CDR3 protein. A D gene is named only where the DNA matches it firmly. Size is stated for part of the rows, as once, few or many counts, or as a class when the clone is expanded.

v_call: TRBV4-1
j_call: TRBJ2-1
d_call: -
clone_size: -
cdr3_nt: TGCGCCAGCAGCCAAGCGGGGGACCATGAGCAGTTCTTC
cdr3_aa: CASSQAGDHEQFF

v_call: TRBV24-1
j_call: TRBJ2-5
d_call: TRBD2
clone_size: -
cdr3_nt: TGTGCCGCCAGTGATCCTGGGACTAGCGGGAGATTGGGAGAGACCCAGTACTTC
cdr3_aa: CAASDPGTSGRLGETQYF

v_call: TRBV9
j_call: TRBJ2-1
d_call: -
clone_size: few
cdr3_nt: TGTGCCAGCAGCGTGGGTGGGGGCGATGAGCAGTTCTTC
cdr3_aa: CASSVGGGDEQFF

v_call: TRBV12-3/TRBV12-4
j_call: TRBJ2-5
d_call: -
clone_size: -
cdr3_nt: TGTGCCAGCAGTCCCACCGTGGGGCCCAGCGATGAGCAGTACTTC
cdr3_aa: CASSPTVGPSDEQYF

v_call: TRBV3-1
j_call: TRBJ1-5
d_call: -
clone_size: few
cdr3_nt: TGTGCCAGCAGCGATACCTGGCGAGGGAGCAATCAGCCCCAGCATTTT
cdr3_aa: CASSDTWRGSNQPQHF

v_call: TRBV7-2
j_call: TRBJ2-5
d_call: -
clone_size: few
cdr3_nt: TGTGCCAGCAGCTTAGACTCCCTCTCGACCCAGTACTTC
cdr3_aa: CASSLDSLSTQYF

v_call: TRBV24-1
j_call: TRBJ2-1
d_call: TRBD2
clone_size: once
cdr3_nt: TGTGCCACCAGTAAAACTAGCGGGAGTAGTCGAAATGAGCAGTTCTTC
cdr3_aa: CATSKTSGSSRNEQFF

v_call: TRBV29-1
j_call: TRBJ2-7
d_call: TRBD1
clone_size: -
cdr3_nt: TGCAGCGACCGGGACAGGGACTACAATGAGCAGTACTTC
cdr3_aa: CSDRDRDYNEQYF

v_call: TRBV11-2
j_call: TRBJ2-7
d_call: TRBD2
clone_size: many
cdr3_nt: TGTGCCAGCAGCCTCGGGACTAGCGGGAGAGTACGGGCGCAGTACTTC
cdr3_aa: CASSLGTSGRVRAQYF

v_call: TRBV5-1
j_call: TRBJ2-1
d_call: -
clone_size: -
cdr3_nt: TGCGCCAGCAGCCGGACGGGGGGCCGCAATGAGCAGTTCTTC
cdr3_aa: CASSRTGGRNEQFF

v_call: TRBV25-1
j_call: TRBJ2-1
d_call: TRBD1
clone_size: -
cdr3_nt: TGTGCCAGCAGTGAACCGGGACAGCACAATGAGCAGTTCTTC
cdr3_aa: CASSEPGQHNEQFF

v_call: TRBV13
j_call: TRBJ2-5
d_call: TRBD2
clone_size: few
cdr3_nt: TGTGCCAGCAGCCCCTCCGGGACTAAAGGGATAGAGACCCAGTACTTC
cdr3_aa: CASSPSGTKGIETQYF

v_call: TRBV20-1
j_call: TRBJ1-5
d_call: -
clone_size: -
cdr3_nt: TGCAGTGCTAGAGGATATAGACAGGTGATTGGCAATCAGCCCCAGCATTTT
cdr3_aa: CSARGYRQVIGNQPQHF

v_call: TRBV7-2
j_call: TRBJ2-3
d_call: -
clone_size: -
cdr3_nt: TGTGCCAGCAGCCCCCGACTATTTATAGATACGCAGTATTTT
cdr3_aa: CASSPRLFIDTQYF

v_call: TRBV5-1
j_call: TRBJ2-3
d_call: TRBD1
clone_size: -
cdr3_nt: TGCGCCAGCAGCTTCCGGCCTAGGGACAGCGATACGCAGTATTTT
cdr3_aa: CASSFRPRDSDTQYF

v_call: TRBV6-2/TRBV6-3
j_call: TRBJ2-1
d_call: TRBD2
clone_size: few
cdr3_nt: TGTGCCAGCGGACTAGCGGAATACAATGAGCAGTTCTTC
cdr3_aa: CASGLAEYNEQFF

v_call: TRBV6-2/TRBV6-3
j_call: TRBJ2-3
d_call: TRBD2
clone_size: -
cdr3_nt: TGTGCCAGCCGAACGGTTCGACTAGCGTACAGCACAGATACGCAGTATTTT
cdr3_aa: CASRTVRLAYSTDTQYF

v_call: TRBV7-3
j_call: TRBJ2-1
d_call: -
clone_size: -
cdr3_nt: TGTGCCAGCAGCTTAGCACGGGCCACCTACAATGAGCAGTTCTTC
cdr3_aa: CASSLARATYNEQFF

v_call: TRBV12-3/TRBV12-4
j_call: TRBJ1-5
d_call: -
clone_size: -
cdr3_nt: TGTGCCAGCAGTGCCCCCGGGACGCCCCAGCATTTT
cdr3_aa: CASSAPGTPQHF

v_call: TRBV5-1
j_call: TRBJ2-4
d_call: TRBD1
clone_size: -
cdr3_nt: TGCGCCAGCAGCTTGGTTCTGGGACAGGCCCTAGGTGAGCAGTACTTC
cdr3_aa: CASSLVLGQALGEQYF

v_call: TRBV5-1
j_call: TRBJ2-1
d_call: -
clone_size: few
cdr3_nt: TGCGCCAGCAGCACTCAAACTGCATCAAATGAGCAGTTCTTC
cdr3_aa: CASSTQTASNEQFF